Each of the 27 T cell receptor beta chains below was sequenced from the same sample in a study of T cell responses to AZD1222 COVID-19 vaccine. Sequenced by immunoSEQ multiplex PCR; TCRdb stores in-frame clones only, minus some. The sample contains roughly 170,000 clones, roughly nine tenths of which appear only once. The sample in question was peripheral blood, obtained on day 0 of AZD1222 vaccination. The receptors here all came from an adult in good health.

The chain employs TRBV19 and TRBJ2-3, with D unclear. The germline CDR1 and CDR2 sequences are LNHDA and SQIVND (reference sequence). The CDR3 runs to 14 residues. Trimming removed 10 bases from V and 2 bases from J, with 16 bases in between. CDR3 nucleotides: TGTGCCAATTTTTCACGGCACCTCACAGATACGCAGTATTTT. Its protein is CANFSRHLTDTQYF. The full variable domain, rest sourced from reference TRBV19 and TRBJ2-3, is DGGITQSPKYLFRKEGQNVTLSCEQNLNHDAMYWYRQDPGQGLRLIYYSQIVNDFQKGDIAEGYSVSREKKESFPLTVTSAQKNPTAFYLCANFSRHLTDTQYFGPGTRLTVL.

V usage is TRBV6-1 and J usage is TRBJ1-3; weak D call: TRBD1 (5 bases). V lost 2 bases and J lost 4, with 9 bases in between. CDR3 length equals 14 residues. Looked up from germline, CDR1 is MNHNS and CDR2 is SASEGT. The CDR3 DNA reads TGTGCCAGCAGTGAACAGGGCACGGGAAACACCATATATTTT. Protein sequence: CASSEQGTGNTIYF.

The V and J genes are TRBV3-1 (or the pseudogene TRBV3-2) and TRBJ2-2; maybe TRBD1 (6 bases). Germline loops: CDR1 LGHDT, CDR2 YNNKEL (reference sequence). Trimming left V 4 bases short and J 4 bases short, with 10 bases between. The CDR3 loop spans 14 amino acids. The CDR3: CASSLGGFTGELFF. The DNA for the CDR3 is TGTGCCAGCAGCCTAGGGGGATTCACCGGGGAGCTGTTTTTT.

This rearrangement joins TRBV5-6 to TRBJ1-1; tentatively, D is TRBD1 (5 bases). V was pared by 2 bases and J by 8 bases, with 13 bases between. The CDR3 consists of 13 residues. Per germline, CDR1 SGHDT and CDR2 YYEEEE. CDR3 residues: CASSLNRRREAFF. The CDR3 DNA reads TGTGCCAGCAGCTTAAACAGGCGTCGCGAAGCTTTCTTT.

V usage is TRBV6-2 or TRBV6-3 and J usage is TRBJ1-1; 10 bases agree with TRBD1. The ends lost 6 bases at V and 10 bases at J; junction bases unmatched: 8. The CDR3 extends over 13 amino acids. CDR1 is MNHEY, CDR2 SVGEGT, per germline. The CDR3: CASSLTGGRGAFF. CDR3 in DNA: TGTGCCAGCAGCCTGACAGGGGGCAGGGGAGCTTTCTTT.

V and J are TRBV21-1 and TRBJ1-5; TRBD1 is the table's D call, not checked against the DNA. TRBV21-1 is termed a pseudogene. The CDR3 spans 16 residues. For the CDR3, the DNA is TGTGCCAGCAGCAAAGAGCACAGGGGAGGAGATCAGCCCCAGCATTTT. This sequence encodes CASSKEHRGGDQPQHF.

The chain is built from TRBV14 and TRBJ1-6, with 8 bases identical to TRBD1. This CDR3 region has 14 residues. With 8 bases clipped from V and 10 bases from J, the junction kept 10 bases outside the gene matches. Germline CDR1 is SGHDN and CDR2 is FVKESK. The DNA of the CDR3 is TGTGCCAGCCGATTTCAGGGGGCAGAATCACCCCTCCACTTT. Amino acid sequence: CASRFQGAESPLHF.

DNA for the CDR3: TGTGCCAGCAGCCAGCAGGGCATGAACACTGAAGCTTTCTTT. Protein sequence: CASSQQGMNTEAFF. The rearrangement links TRBV4-2 to TRBJ1-1, with a weak D call TRBD1 (5 bases). Trimming pared 3 bases from V and 0 bases from J, leaving 8 bases between. CDR1 and CDR2 (germline): LGHNA, YNFKEQ. This CDR3 is built from 14 residues.

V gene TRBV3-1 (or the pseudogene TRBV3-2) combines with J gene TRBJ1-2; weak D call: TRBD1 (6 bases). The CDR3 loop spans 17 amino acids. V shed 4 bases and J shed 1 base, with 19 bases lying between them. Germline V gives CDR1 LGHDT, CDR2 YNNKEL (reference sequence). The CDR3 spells CASSLRGTQIYNYGYTF. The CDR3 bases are TGTGCCAGCAGCCTTAGGGGGACACAGATTTATAACTATGGCTACACCTTC.

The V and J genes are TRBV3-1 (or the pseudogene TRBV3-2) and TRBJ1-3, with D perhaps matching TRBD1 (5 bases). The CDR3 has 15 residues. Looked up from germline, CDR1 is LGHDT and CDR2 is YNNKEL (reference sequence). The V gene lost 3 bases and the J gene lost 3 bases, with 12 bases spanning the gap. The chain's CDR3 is CASSQGGVFGNTIYF. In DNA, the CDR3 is TGTGCCAGCAGCCAGGGAGGGGTGTTTGGAAACACCATATATTTT.

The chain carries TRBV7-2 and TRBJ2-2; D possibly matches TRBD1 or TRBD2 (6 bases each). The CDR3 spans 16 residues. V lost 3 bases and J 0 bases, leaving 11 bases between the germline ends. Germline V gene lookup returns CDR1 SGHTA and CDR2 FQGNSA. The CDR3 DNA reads TGTGCCAGCAGCTTGAACGGGGGCTCGAACACCGGGGAGCTGTTTTTT. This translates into CASSLNGGSNTGELFF.

CDR3 region: CASKKGAPAEAYGYTF. In DNA form, the CDR3 reads TGTGCCAGCAAGAAGGGGGCCCCTGCGGAGGCTTATGGCTACACCTTC. The J gene is TRBJ1-2, the V gene TRBV9; 7 bases fit TRBD1. Germline CDR1 and CDR2: SGDLS and YYNGEE. CDR3 length equals 16 residues. V lost 6 bases to trimming and J lost 5 bases; unmatched junction nucleotides: 16.

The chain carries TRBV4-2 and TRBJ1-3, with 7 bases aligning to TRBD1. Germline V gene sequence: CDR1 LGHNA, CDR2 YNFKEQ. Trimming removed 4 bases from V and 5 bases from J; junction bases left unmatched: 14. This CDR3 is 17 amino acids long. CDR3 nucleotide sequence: TGTGCCAGCAGCCCCACCGGGGCCCAGGGGGGACGAAACACCATATATTTT. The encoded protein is CASSPTGAQGGRNTIYF.

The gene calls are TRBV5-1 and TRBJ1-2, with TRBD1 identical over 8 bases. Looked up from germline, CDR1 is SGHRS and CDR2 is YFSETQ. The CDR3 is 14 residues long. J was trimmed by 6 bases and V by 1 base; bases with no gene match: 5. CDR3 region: CASSLTQGADGYTF. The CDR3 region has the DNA TGCGCCAGCAGCTTGACGCAGGGGGCGGATGGCTACACCTTC. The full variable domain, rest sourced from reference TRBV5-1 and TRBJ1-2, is KAGVTQTPRYLIKTRGQQVTLSCSPISGHRSVSWYQQTPGQGLQFLFEYFSETQRNKGNFPGRFSGRQFSNSRSEMNVSTLELGDSALYLCASSLTQGADGYTFGSGTRLTVV.

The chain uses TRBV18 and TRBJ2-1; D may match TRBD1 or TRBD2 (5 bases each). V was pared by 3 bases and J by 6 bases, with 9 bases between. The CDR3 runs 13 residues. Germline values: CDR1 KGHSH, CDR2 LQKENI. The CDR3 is CASSPGTINEQFF. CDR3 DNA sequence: TGTGCCAGCTCACCCGGGACGATCAATGAGCAGTTCTTC.

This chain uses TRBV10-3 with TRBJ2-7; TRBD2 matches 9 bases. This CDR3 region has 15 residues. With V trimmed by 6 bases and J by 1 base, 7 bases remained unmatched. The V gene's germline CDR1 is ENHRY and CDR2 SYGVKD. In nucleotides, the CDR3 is TGTGCCATCAGCGCCCTCAGCGGGGGGTCCTACGAGCAGTACTTC. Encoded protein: CAISALSGGSYEQYF.

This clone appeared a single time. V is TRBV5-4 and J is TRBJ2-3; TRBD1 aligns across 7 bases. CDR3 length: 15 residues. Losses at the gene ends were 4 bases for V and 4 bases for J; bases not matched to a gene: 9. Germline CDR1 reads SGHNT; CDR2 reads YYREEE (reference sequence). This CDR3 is CASSTGQAPSDTQYF. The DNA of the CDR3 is TGTGCCAGCAGCACAGGACAGGCCCCCTCAGATACGCAGTATTTT.

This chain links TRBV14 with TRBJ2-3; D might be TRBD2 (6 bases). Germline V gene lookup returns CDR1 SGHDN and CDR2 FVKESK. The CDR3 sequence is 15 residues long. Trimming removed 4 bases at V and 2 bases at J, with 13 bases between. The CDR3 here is CASSRERVLTDTQYF. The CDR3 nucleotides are TGTGCCAGCAGCCGCGAGCGGGTTCTCACAGATACGCAGTATTTT. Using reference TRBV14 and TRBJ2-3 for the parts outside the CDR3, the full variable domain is EAGVTQFPSHSVIEKGQTVTLRCDPISGHDNLYWYRRVMGKEIKFLLHFVKESKQDESGMPNNRFLAERTGGTYSTLKVQPAELEDSGVYFCASSRERVLTDTQYFGPGTRLTVL.

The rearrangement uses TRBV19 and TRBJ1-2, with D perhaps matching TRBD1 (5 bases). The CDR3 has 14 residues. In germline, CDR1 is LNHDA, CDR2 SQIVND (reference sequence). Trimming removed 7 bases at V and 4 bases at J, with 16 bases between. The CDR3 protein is CASIRRGKSYGYTF. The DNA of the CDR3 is TGTGCCAGTATCAGGAGGGGTAAAAGCTATGGCTACACCTTC.

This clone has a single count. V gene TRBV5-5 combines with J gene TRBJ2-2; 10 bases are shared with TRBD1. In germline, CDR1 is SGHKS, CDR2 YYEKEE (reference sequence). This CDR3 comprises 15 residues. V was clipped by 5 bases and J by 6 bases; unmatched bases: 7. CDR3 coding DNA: TGTGCCAGCAGGGAGGGGACAGGGGTCCCCGGGGAGCTGTTTTTT. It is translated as CASREGTGVPGELFF. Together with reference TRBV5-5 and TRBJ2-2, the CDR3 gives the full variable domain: DAGVTQSPTHLIKTRGQQVTLRCSPISGHKSVSWYQQVLGQGPQFIFQYYEKEERGRGNFPDRFSARQFPNYSSELNVNALLLGDSALYLCASREGTGVPGELFFGEGSRLTVL.

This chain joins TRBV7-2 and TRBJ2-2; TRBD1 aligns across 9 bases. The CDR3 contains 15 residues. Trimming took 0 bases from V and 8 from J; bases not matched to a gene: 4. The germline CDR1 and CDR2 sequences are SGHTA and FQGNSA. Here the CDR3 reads CASSLADRGIGELFF. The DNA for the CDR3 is TGTGCCAGCAGCTTAGCCGACAGGGGGATTGGGGAGCTGTTTTTT.

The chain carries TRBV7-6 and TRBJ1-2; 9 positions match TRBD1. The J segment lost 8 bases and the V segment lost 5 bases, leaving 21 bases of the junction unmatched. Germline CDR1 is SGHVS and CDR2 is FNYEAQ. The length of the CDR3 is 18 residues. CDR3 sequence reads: CASSTRTGVKGGVFGYTF. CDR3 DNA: TGTGCCAGCAGCACCCGGACAGGGGTGAAGGGTGGGGTCTTCGGCTACACCTTC.

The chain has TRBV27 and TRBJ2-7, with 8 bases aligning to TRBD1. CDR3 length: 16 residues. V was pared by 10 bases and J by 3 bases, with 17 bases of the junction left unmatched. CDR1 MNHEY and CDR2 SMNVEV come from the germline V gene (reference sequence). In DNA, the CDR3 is TGTGCCACCACGAAGGTTATCGGACAGGGATACTACGAGCAGTACTTC. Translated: CATTKVIGQGYYEQYF.

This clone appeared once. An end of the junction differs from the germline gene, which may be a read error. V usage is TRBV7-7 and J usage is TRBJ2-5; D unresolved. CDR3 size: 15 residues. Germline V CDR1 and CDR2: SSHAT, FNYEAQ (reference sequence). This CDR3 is CASSLKSGPQETQYF. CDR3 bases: TGTGCTAGCAGCTTGAAGTCGGGTCCCCAAGAGACCCAGTACTTC.

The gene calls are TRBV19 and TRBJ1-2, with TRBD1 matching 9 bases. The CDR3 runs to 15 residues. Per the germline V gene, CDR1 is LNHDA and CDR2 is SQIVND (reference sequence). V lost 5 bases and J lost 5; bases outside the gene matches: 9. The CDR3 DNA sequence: TGTGCCAGTAGTTCGGCCAGAGGGACAGGGTATGGCTACACCTTC. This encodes CASSSARGTGYGYTF. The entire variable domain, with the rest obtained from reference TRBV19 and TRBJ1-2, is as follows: DGGITQSPKYLFRKEGQNVTLSCEQNLNHDAMYWYRQDPGQGLRLIYYSQIVNDFQKGDIAEGYSVSREKKESFPLTVTSAQKNPTAFYLCASSSARGTGYGYTFGSGTRLTVV.

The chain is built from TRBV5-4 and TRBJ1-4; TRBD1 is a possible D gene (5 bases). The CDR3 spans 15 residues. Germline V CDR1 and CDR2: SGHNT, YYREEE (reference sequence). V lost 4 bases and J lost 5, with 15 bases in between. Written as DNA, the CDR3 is TGTGCCAGCAGCCCCTCGGCGGGGGGGAATGAAAAACTGTTTTTT. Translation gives CASSPSAGGNEKLFF. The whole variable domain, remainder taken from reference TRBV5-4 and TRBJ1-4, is ETGVTQSPTHLIKTRGQQVTLRCSSQSGHNTVSWYQQALGQGPQFIFQYYREEENGRGNFPPRFSGLQFPNYSSELNVNALELDDSALYLCASSPSAGGNEKLFFGSGTQLSVL.

The CDR3 protein is CASSYSPLEVYGYTF. As DNA, the CDR3 is TGTGCCAGCAGTTACTCGCCGCTGGAAGTCTATGGCTACACCTTC. The gene calls are TRBV6-6 and TRBJ1-2; D remains ambiguous. The CDR3 sequence is 15 residues long. The V end lost 0 bases, the J end lost 4 bases, and 12 bases lay between the germline ends. The V gene's germline CDR1 is MNHNY and CDR2 SVGAGI (reference sequence).